These 32 T cell receptor beta chains came from one sample sequenced in a study of T cell repertoires in cytomegalovirus infection. These TCRs are of unknown antigen specificity. TCRdb analysed the reads with MiXCR anew, one entry per CDR3 protein. The sample gives some 940,000 distinct CDR3 sequences, 31% of which show up once; about an eighth is in the top ten. The source was cultured CD8+ T cells from PBMCs, collected from culture after CMV antigen stimulation. These receptors all come from a human donor in good health (CMV status not recorded). Some clones in this sample may be carry-over from other donors' samples.

CDR3 in amino acids: CASSLLGPGGSPSYNSPLHF. CDR3 sequence (DNA): TGTGCCAGCAGTTTATTGGGCCCGGGGGGCTCCCCCTCCTATAATTCACCCCTCCACTTT. This chain links TRBV27 with TRBJ1-6; tentatively, D is TRBD1 (6 bases). The CDR3 extends over 20 amino acids. Germline CDR1 reads MNHEY; CDR2 reads SMNVEV (reference sequence). V lost 1 base, J lost 0 bases, and 19 bases lay in between.

This rearrangement joins TRBV28 to TRBJ2-7, with 11 bases that match TRBD1. V dropped 8 bases and J dropped 2; count of bases not matched to a gene: 11. CDR3 length: 16 residues. From germline, CDR1 is MDHEN and CDR2 SYDVKM. The CDR3 spells CASLTWGQGEPYEQYF. In nucleotides, the CDR3 is TGTGCCAGCCTAACCTGGGGACAGGGGGAACCCTACGAGCAGTACTTC.

This clonotype was found a few times. CDR3 sequence (DNA): TGTGCCAGCAGGCCAAGGGAGAACTCCTACAATGAGCAGTTCTTC. Protein sequence: CASRPRENSYNEQFF. V usage is TRBV6-1 and J usage is TRBJ2-1; tentative D call: TRBD2 (5 bases). There are 15 residues in the CDR3. Germline V lookup: CDR1 MNHNS, CDR2 SASEGT. V was pared by 6 bases and J by 0 bases, with 12 bases between.

The chain couples TRBV6-2 or TRBV6-3 to TRBJ2-7; D might be TRBD2 (6 bases). V was trimmed by 4 bases and J by 5 bases, leaving 9 bases between them. Per the germline V gene, CDR1 is MNHEY and CDR2 is SVGEGT. The CDR3 spans 12 residues. In nucleotides, the CDR3 is TGTGCCAGCAGTTCGTGGGGGGACGAGCAGTACGTC. It encodes CASSSWGDEQYV.

This rearrangement joins TRBV7-9 to TRBJ2-3, with 10 bases fitting TRBD2. CDR1 and CDR2 (germline): SEHNR, FQNEAQ (reference sequence). The CDR3 is 17 residues long. V shed 6 bases and J 2 bases; nucleotides not matched to a gene: 11. The DNA of the CDR3 is TGTGCCAGCAGATCATTACTAGCGGGGATAATCACAGATACGCAGTATTTT. It translates to CASRSLLAGIITDTQYF.

This clonotype appeared a few times. V usage is TRBV4-1 and J usage is TRBJ2-5; D is unresolved. The CDR3 is 15 residues long. Between the trimmed V and J ends, which lost 1 base and 5 bases, there was a span of 14 bases. From germline, CDR1 is MGHRA and CDR2 YSYEKL. This CDR3 is CASSQGPRGSETQYF. Here the CDR3 DNA reads TGCGCCAGCAGCCAAGGCCCGCGTGGGTCGGAGACCCAGTACTTC.

This clonotype was seen only a few times. The chain uses TRBV24-1 and TRBJ1-5; 7 nucleotides align to TRBD1. Per germline, CDR1 KGHDR and CDR2 SFDVKD. This CDR3 has 17 residues. The V and J ends lost 2 bases and 6 bases, in that order; junction bases with no gene match: 12. CDR3 nucleotide sequence: TGTGCCACCAGTGATTCGCCTAAGGGGGCAGGGAGTCAGCCCCAGCATTTT. Residues: CATSDSPKGAGSQPQHF.

This clonotype has only a few counts. The chain employs TRBV6-2 or TRBV6-3 and TRBJ2-7, with D perhaps assigned TRBD1 or TRBD2 (6 bases each). This CDR3 comprises 16 residues. The V end was cut by 2 bases, the J end by 5 bases, with 19 bases between. Germline CDR1 is MNHEY and CDR2 is SVGEGT. CDR3 loop: CASSYGSSQGTHEQYV. CDR3 DNA sequence: TGTGCCAGCAGTTACGGTTCCTCCCAGGGGACTCACGAGCAGTACGTC.

This clonotype was detected a few times. The chain combines TRBV15 with TRBJ1-2; D ambiguous. Germline assignment: CDR1 LNHNV and CDR2 YYDKDF (reference sequence). This CDR3 is built from 12 residues. Trimming left V 5 bases short and J 8 bases short, with 12 bases between. CDR3 DNA sequence: TGTGCCACCAGCGACCTTGATGAAGGCTACACCTTC. Protein sequence: CATSDLDEGYTF.

This rearrangement joins TRBV6-2 or TRBV6-3 to TRBJ2-2; possible D gene TRBD2, 5 bases. The V gene lost 0 bases and the J gene lost 2 bases, with 13 bases spanning the gap. The CDR3 is 17 residues long. The V gene's germline CDR1 is MNHEY and CDR2 SVGEGT. The CDR3 coding sequence is TGTGCCAGCAGTTACTCATATCGGGAACGTAACACCGGGGAGCTGTTTTTT. This translates into CASSYSYRERNTGELFF.

This clonotype was observed at least ten times. The CDR3 DNA follows: TGTGCCAGCAGCTTAGGTTGGGGAGAGGGGACCCAGTACTTC. It codes for CASSLGWGEGTQYF. This rearrangement joins TRBV7-8 to TRBJ2-5, with D maybe TRBD2 (5 bases). Germline CDR1 SGHVS, CDR2 FQNEAQ. The CDR3 runs 14 residues. The V end lost 1 base, the J end lost 7 bases, and 13 bases lay between the germline ends.

This clonotype occurred a few times. The rearrangement links TRBV27 to TRBJ2-3; D gene ambiguous. The CDR3 has 9 amino acids. The germline V gene has CDR1 MNHEY and CDR2 SMNVEV (reference sequence). Trimming removed 8 bases from V and 7 bases from J, with 4 bases in between. CDR3 loop: CASGYTQYF. CDR3 nucleotides: TGTGCCAGCGGGTATACGCAGTATTTT.

V gene TRBV4-2 combines with J gene TRBJ2-5, with D possibly TRBD2 on 6 matching bases. Trimming left V 1 base short and J 4 bases short, with 10 bases between. The CDR3 is 14 residues long. Germline values: CDR1 LGHNA, CDR2 YNFKEQ. The CDR3 nucleotides read TGTGCCAGCAGCCAAGGAGGGCGGGGAGAGACCCAGTACTTC. Protein sequence: CASSQGGRGETQYF.

V usage is TRBV12-3 or TRBV12-4 and J usage is TRBJ2-1; D unclear. This CDR3 is 11 amino acids long. V gave up 6 bases and J gave up 10 bases, with 10 bases separating them. In DNA form, the CDR3 reads TGTGCCAGCAGCAGCTCACAAGAGCAGTTCTTC. It yields the protein CASSSSQEQFF.

The V call is TRBV29-1, the J call TRBJ2-5, with D perhaps given as TRBD1 or TRBD2 (5 bases each). CDR1 SQVTM and CDR2 ANQGSEA come from the germline V gene. The CDR3 contains 17 residues. Trimming stripped 6 bases from V and 0 bases from J, with 23 bases between. This CDR3 reads CSVWGQGRGLYQETQYF. The CDR3 nucleotides are TGCAGCGTATGGGGCCAGGGCCGAGGACTGTACCAAGAGACCCAGTACTTC. Variable domain in full (rest from reference TRBV29-1 and TRBJ2-5): SAVISQKPSRDICQRGTSLTIQCQVDSQVTMMFWYRQQPGQSLTLIATANQGSEATYESGFVIDKFPISRPNLTFSTLTVSNMSPEDSSIYLCSVWGQGRGLYQETQYFGPGTRLLVL.

This chain uses TRBV6-1 with TRBJ1-1, with D possibly matching TRBD1 (5 bases). Trimming stripped 6 bases from V and 4 bases from J, with 9 bases between. Per germline, CDR1 MNHNS and CDR2 SASEGT. The CDR3 is 12 amino acids. CDR3 DNA: TGTGCCAGCAGGAAAGGGGTCACTGAAGCTTTCTTT. Amino acid sequence: CASRKGVTEAFF.

This clonotype was picked up a small number of times. The CDR3 sequence is CASSLDRLANTGELFF. The CDR3 DNA sequence: TGTGCCAGCAGCTTGGATCGGCTCGCGAACACCGGGGAGCTGTTTTTT. The chain joins TRBV5-5 to TRBJ2-2; D not certain. Trimming took off 0 bases at V and 0 bases at J, with 9 bases between the two ends. Germline V gene data show CDR1 as SGHKS and CDR2 as YYEKEE (reference sequence). CDR3 size: 16 residues.

Of note for this clonotype: A clone one base away is much larger, so this may be a read error. V gene TRBV6-6 combines with J gene TRBJ1-1; the D gene is possibly TRBD1 (5 bases). Germline lookup yields CDR1 MNHNY and CDR2 SVGAGI (reference sequence). The CDR3 is 14 amino acids. V was cut by 10 bases and J by 5 bases, with 20 bases left in between. CDR3 sequence: CANTNSGRATEAFF. The CDR3 DNA is TGTGCCAACACTAACTCCGGCAGGGCTACTGAAGCTTTCTTT.

The chain has TRBV14 and TRBJ1-6; D unclear. In germline, CDR1 is SGHDN, CDR2 FVKESK. V was trimmed by 1 base and J by 10 bases, leaving 8 bases between them. The CDR3 length is 13 residues. CDR3 nucleotide sequence: TGTGCCAGCAGCCAAGGCAGGATCTCACCCCTCCACTTT. As protein: CASSQGRISPLHF.

The V gene is TRBV6-5, the J gene TRBJ1-1, with 7 positions matching TRBD1. Unmatched junction bases numbered 5, after V lost 2 bases and J lost 5 bases. The CDR3 covers 14 residues. From germline, CDR1 is MNHEY and CDR2 SVGAGI. The CDR3 nucleotides are TGTGCCAGCAGTTACATGACAGGGACGACTGAAGCTTTCTTT. This gives the protein CASSYMTGTTEAFF.

This rearrangement joins TRBV6-8 to TRBJ2-7; no definite D call. Germline values: CDR1 MNHGY, CDR2 SAAAGT. V was clipped by 5 bases and J by 2 bases, with 10 bases between them. This CDR3 has 13 amino acids. CDR3 DNA: TGTGCCAGCAGTCCTATTGGGACCTACGAGCAGTACGTC. Protein: CASSPIGTYEQYV.

The J gene is TRBJ1-5, the V gene TRBV7-2, with D uncertain. V shed 3 bases and J shed 4 bases, with 13 bases lying between them. This CDR3 spans 15 amino acids. Germline V gives CDR1 SGHTA, CDR2 FQGNSA. The CDR3 DNA follows: TGTGCCAGCAGCTTGTTTTGGGCAGAAAATCAGCCCCAGCATTTT. It codes for CASSLFWAENQPQHF.

The sample holds many counts of this clonotype. The rearrangement uses TRBV7-2 and TRBJ1-1, with 10 bases aligning to TRBD1. From germline, CDR1 is SGHTA and CDR2 FQGNSA. Trimming removed 1 base from V and 5 bases from J; junction bases left unmatched: 7. The CDR3 has 16 amino acids. The CDR3 reads CASSLVTGGWGTEAFF. As DNA, the CDR3 is TGTGCCAGCAGCTTAGTGACAGGGGGCTGGGGTACTGAAGCTTTCTTT.

This clonotype occurred a few times. The chain combines TRBV2 with TRBJ1-1; D is undetermined. The CDR3 has 13 residues. Trimming left V 8 bases short and J 6 bases short, with 16 bases between. Per germline, CDR1 SNHLY and CDR2 FYNNEI. CDR3 loop: CASHSGKKAEAFF. CDR3 DNA: TGTGCCAGCCATTCTGGGAAGAAGGCTGAAGCTTTCTTT.

V usage is TRBV15 and J usage is TRBJ2-7; D gene uncertain. Trimming removed 5 bases from V and 2 bases from J, with 13 bases in between. The CDR3 consists of 14 residues. CDR1 LNHNV and CDR2 YYDKDF come from the germline V gene (reference sequence). For the CDR3, the DNA is TGTGCCACCAGCGCCTCCTATTTTACCTACGAGCAGTACGTC. It is translated as CATSASYFTYEQYV.

As for this clonotype: One end of the junction does not line up with germline, which may come from a read error. This chain joins TRBV28 and TRBJ1-1; no clear D. CDR3 length equals 15 residues. Germline V CDR1 and CDR2: MDHEN, SYDVKM. CDR3 coding DNA: TGTGCCAACAGTTCCCCATTAATCTTGAACACTGAAGCTTTCTTT. This translates into CANSSPLILNTEAFF.

This clonotype was seen only a few times. The chain has TRBV15 and TRBJ2-4, with D tentatively TRBD1 (5 bases). The CDR3 is made up of 12 amino acids. CDR1 is LNHNV, CDR2 YYDKDF, per germline (reference sequence). Trimming cost V 1 base and J 8 bases, with 6 bases left between them. For the CDR3, the DNA is TGTGCCACCAGCAGAGCAGGGTACATTCAGTACTTC. It codes for CATSRAGYIQYF.

This chain connects TRBV4-1 to TRBJ2-5, with 7 positions matching TRBD2. From germline, CDR1 is MGHRA and CDR2 YSYEKL. The CDR3 consists of 16 residues. The junction had 9 bases not matched to a gene; V was cut back by 1 base and J by 4 bases. The CDR3 bases are TGCGCCAGCAGCCAAGCAGGCGGGGAGGGGAGAGAGACCCAGTACTTC. This translates into CASSQAGGEGRETQYF.

V gene TRBV20-1 combines with J gene TRBJ2-3, with 9 bases matching TRBD1. CDR3 length: 15 residues. The germline gives CDR1 DFQATT, CDR2 SNEGSKA (reference sequence). V shed 5 bases and J 3 bases; nucleotides not matched to a gene: 9. Here the CDR3 DNA reads TGCAGTGCTGAACCGGGACAGGGATGGACAGATACGCAGTATTTT. This codes for CSAEPGQGWTDTQYF.

This clonotype was recorded many times. The chain carries TRBV7-8 and TRBJ1-4; 11 bases fit TRBD1. Germline-derived CDR1 and CDR2 are SGHVS and FQNEAQ. The V gene end was trimmed by 1 base and the J gene end by 8 bases; junction bases not matched to a gene: 3. This CDR3 comprises 15 residues. In DNA, the CDR3 is TGTGCCAGCAGCTTAGGGGGACAGGGGGGCGAAAAACTGTTTTTT. Translated, it gives CASSLGGQGGEKLFF.

The chain combines TRBV7-9 with TRBJ2-4; maybe TRBD2 (6 bases). Between the trimmed V and J ends, which lost 8 bases and 0 bases, there was a span of 8 bases. Germline CDR1 is SEHNR and CDR2 is FQNEAQ (reference sequence). This CDR3 contains 13 residues. CDR3 in DNA: TGTGCCAGCGAGGAGGGAGCCAAAAACATTCAGTACTTC. Translation: CASEEGAKNIQYF.

The V gene is TRBV2, the J gene TRBJ1-1, with a weak D call TRBD1 (5 bases). This CDR3 contains 13 residues. Trimming pared 11 bases from V and 3 bases from J, leaving 16 bases between. CDR1 is SNHLY and CDR2 is FYNNEI in the germline V gene. The CDR3: CAGDGAGDTEAFF. The CDR3 DNA sequence: TGTGCCGGCGATGGGGCGGGGGACACTGAAGCTTTCTTT.